A single sample is the source of the 18 T cell receptor beta chains below, sequenced in a study of blood T cell repertoires in COVID-19. Assay: immunoSEQ multiplex PCR; the TCRdb copy retains only in-frame clones and omits some. The sample shows about 670,000 clones, about 90% of them seen only once. Specimen: peripheral blood. Every receptor here comes from a woman between 18 and 29 years old with acute or convalescent COVID-19.

The chain couples TRBV10-3 to TRBJ2-7, with D possibly TRBD1 on 5 matching bases. V was pared by 10 bases and J by 0 bases, with 13 bases between. The CDR3 is 13 residues long. The germline V gene encodes CDR1 ENHRY and CDR2 SYGVKD. CDR3 nucleotide sequence: TGTGCCACATCACCTGACAGCTCCTACGAGCAGTACTTC. It encodes CATSPDSSYEQYF.

This rearrangement joins TRBV10-2 to TRBJ1-5, with unresolved D. Trimming stripped 4 bases from V and 7 bases from J, with 11 bases between. Germline CDR1 is WSHSY and CDR2 is SAAADI. The CDR3 contains 13 residues. CDR3 loop: CASSVEENQPQHF. The CDR3 DNA reads TGCGCCAGCAGTGTGGAGGAGAACCAGCCCCAGCATTTT.

The chain joins TRBV30 to TRBJ1-3, with 7 bases that match TRBD1. V was pared by 3 bases and J by 4 bases, with 3 bases of the junction left unmatched. CDR3 length: 13 amino acids. The germline CDR1 and CDR2 sequences are GTSNPN and SVGIG (reference sequence). The CDR3 DNA sequence: TGTGCCTGGAGATTAGGGGGCGGAAACACCATATATTTT. The encoded protein is CAWRLGGGNTIYF.

The rearrangement joins TRBV6-5 to TRBJ1-3, with D uncertain. V was trimmed by 6 bases and J by 3 bases, leaving 12 bases between them. The CDR3 is 14 residues long. Per germline, CDR1 MNHEY and CDR2 SVGAGI. The DNA for the CDR3 is TGTGCCAGCAGCCCCGGAGGCCTTGGAAACACCATATATTTT. Its translation is CASSPGGLGNTIYF.

This clone was counted between two and nine times. The rearrangement uses TRBV19 and TRBJ1-5; tentatively, D is TRBD1 (5 bases). Germline V gives CDR1 LNHDA, CDR2 SQIVND (reference sequence). The CDR3 covers 17 residues. Trimming took 0 bases from V and 2 from J, leaving 14 bases between them. CDR3 protein: CASSIERGGVGNQPQHF. In DNA form, the CDR3 reads TGTGCCAGTAGTATAGAGCGGGGGGGAGTGGGCAATCAGCCCCAGCATTTT.

The V and J genes are TRBV9 and TRBJ1-2, with 7 bases aligning to TRBD1. There are 15 residues in the CDR3. Germline assignment: CDR1 SGDLS and CDR2 YYNGEE. J gave up 0 bases and V 0 bases, and 2 bases lay outside the gene matches. The CDR3 here is CASSVGDRANYGYTF. In nucleotides, the CDR3 is TGTGCCAGCAGCGTAGGGGACAGAGCTAACTATGGCTACACCTTC.

The chain couples TRBV19 to TRBJ2-2; D remains ambiguous. The CDR3 length is 13 residues. Germline CDR1 reads LNHDA; CDR2 reads SQIVND (reference sequence). The V gene lost 3 bases and the J gene lost 7 bases, with 9 bases spanning the gap. As DNA, the CDR3 is TGTGCCAGTAGTATTCGAGTTTACGGGGAGCTGTTTTTT. Translation gives CASSIRVYGELFF. Combining the CDR3 with reference TRBV19 and TRBJ2-2 gives the whole variable domain DGGITQSPKYLFRKEGQNVTLSCEQNLNHDAMYWYRQDPGQGLRLIYYSQIVNDFQKGDIAEGYSVSREKKESFPLTVTSAQKNPTAFYLCASSIRVYGELFFGEGSRLTVL.

This clone showed up just a few times. The V call is TRBV6-5, the J call TRBJ1-6; tentatively, D is TRBD1 (5 bases). The CDR3 sequence is 14 residues long. Germline V gene sequence: CDR1 MNHEY, CDR2 SVGAGI. The ends were cut back, 8 bases at V and 7 bases at J, with 15 bases in the middle. This CDR3 reads CASAQGGLNSPLHF. The CDR3 DNA reads as TGTGCCAGCGCTCAGGGAGGGCTCAATTCACCCCTCCACTTT.

The rearrangement links TRBV5-1 to TRBJ1-1, with 9 bases that match TRBD1. The CDR3 totals 11 residues. Germline CDR1 SGHRS, CDR2 YFSETQ. V lost 5 bases, J lost 10 bases, and 3 bases stayed unmatched. The CDR3 DNA is TGCGCCAGCAGTAGGGGACAGGGAGCTTTCTTT. It translates to CASSRGQGAFF.

This clone turned up a few times. This chain connects TRBV6-2 or TRBV6-3 to TRBJ2-4; a possible D gene is TRBD1 (6 bases). The CDR3 extends over 20 amino acids. Trimming stripped 2 bases from V and 0 bases from J, with 23 bases between. Germline V gene lookup returns CDR1 MNHEY and CDR2 SVGEGT. CDR3 sequence: CASSYPPNLTGLLAKNIQYF. CDR3 nucleotide sequence: TGTGCCAGCAGTTACCCCCCCAACCTGACAGGACTCCTAGCCAAAAACATTCAGTACTTC.

The gene calls are TRBV19 and TRBJ2-2; 7 bases map to TRBD1. The CDR3 sequence is 14 residues long. Per germline, CDR1 LNHDA and CDR2 SQIVND (reference sequence). Losses at the gene ends were 3 bases for V and 6 bases for J; bases not matched to a gene: 4. CDR3 in amino acids: CASSMTGSAGELFF. Written as DNA, the CDR3 is TGTGCCAGTAGTATGACAGGGTCGGCCGGGGAGCTGTTTTTT. Full variable domain (outside the CDR3, taken from reference TRBV19 and TRBJ2-2): DGGITQSPKYLFRKEGQNVTLSCEQNLNHDAMYWYRQDPGQGLRLIYYSQIVNDFQKGDIAEGYSVSREKKESFPLTVTSAQKNPTAFYLCASSMTGSAGELFFGEGSRLTVL.

This chain connects TRBV4-3 to TRBJ1-1, with a weak D call TRBD1 (5 bases). V was cut by 3 bases and J by 4 bases, with 15 bases left in between. Germline-derived CDR1 and CDR2 are LGHNA and YSLEER. The CDR3 length is 15 residues. Here the CDR3 DNA reads TGCGCCAGCAGCCACTTGGGGGGTACGGTCACTGAAGCTTTCTTT. Protein product: CASSHLGGTVTEAFF.

The chain carries TRBV19 and TRBJ1-4, with TRBD1 identical over 10 bases. In germline, CDR1 is LNHDA, CDR2 SQIVND (reference sequence). The length of the CDR3 is 15 residues. Trimming removed 8 bases from V and 8 bases from J; junction bases left unmatched: 11. The CDR3: CASWTGGFLGEKLFF. Written as DNA, the CDR3 is TGTGCCAGTTGGACAGGGGGGTTCCTGGGGGAAAAACTGTTTTTT.

This sequence joins TRBV7-3 and TRBJ2-1; 7 bases match TRBD2. Germline V gives CDR1 SGHTA, CDR2 FQGTGA. This CDR3 is built from 12 residues. V trimming: 0 bases; J trimming: 11 bases; junction bases outside the gene matches: 1. Here the CDR3 reads CASSLTGTKQFF. DNA for the CDR3: TGTGCCAGCAGCTTAACCGGGACTAAGCAGTTCTTC.

The chain combines TRBV30 with TRBJ1-2; D perhaps matches TRBD1 (6 bases). With 5 bases removed from V and 2 bases from J, the gap between germline ends came to 12 bases. This CDR3 region has 13 residues. Germline CDR1 is GTSNPN and CDR2 is SVGIG (reference sequence). CDR3 DNA sequence: TGTGCCTGGTCCTTCGACAGGAACTATGGCTACACCTTC. As protein: CAWSFDRNYGYTF.

The gene calls are TRBV19 and TRBJ1-2; 8 positions match TRBD1. CDR3 size: 13 residues. Germline V gene sequence: CDR1 LNHDA, CDR2 SQIVND (reference sequence). Losses at the gene ends were 5 bases for V and 4 bases for J; bases not matched to a gene: 3. This CDR3 is CASSPDRVYGYTF. CDR3 coding DNA: TGTGCCAGTAGTCCGGACAGGGTCTATGGCTACACCTTC.

The V gene is TRBV6-1, the J gene TRBJ2-1; the match to TRBD1 covers 9 bases. The V gene's germline CDR1 is MNHNS and CDR2 SASEGT. This CDR3 is built from 15 residues. V was pared by 1 base and J by 7 bases, with 5 bases of the junction left unmatched. CDR3 region: CASSEDRGLENEQFF. In nucleotides, the CDR3 is TGTGCCAGCAGTGAAGACAGGGGGCTTGAAAATGAGCAGTTCTTC.

This sequence joins TRBV19 and TRBJ2-2, with 10 bases fitting TRBD1. From germline, CDR1 is LNHDA and CDR2 SQIVND (reference sequence). The CDR3 sequence is 15 residues long. V lost 7 bases to trimming and J lost 6 bases; unmatched junction nucleotides: 8. This chain's CDR3 is CASTRDRGFAGELFF. The CDR3 DNA reads TGTGCCAGTACCCGGGACAGGGGATTTGCCGGGGAGCTGTTTTTT.